The clone carrying this T cell receptor beta chain was observed a handful of times. What it binds is unknown. The record originates from a study of T cells in Graves' hyperthyroidism and ophthalmopathy. General study points: Onset of ophthalmopathy came a median approximately 6.5 months after the model predicted it. In the analysis, a 13 V-J model separated ophthalmopathy from stable hyperthyroidism.

Germline V lookup: CDR1 KGHSH, CDR2 LQKENI. The CDR3 covers 14 residues. Trimming stripped 8 bases from V and 0 bases from J, with 14 bases between. TCR beta CDR3 region amplification was performed from RNA transcripts. The study used the HTBI primer set for a first-round RT-PCR of the TCR CDR3. TCRdb reprocessed the multiplex PCR reads via MiXCR and lists one record per CDR3 protein. The sample has approximately 330,000 distinct CDR3 sequences, approximately 13% seen once. What was sequenced was blood. This sequence joins TRBV18 and TRBJ2-7; the D is unclear. The receptor was isolated from a woman in her thirties or forties with Graves' ophthalmopathy. CDR3: CASRQDGNSYEQYF. The CDR3 DNA reads as TGTGCCAGCCGCCAGGACGGAAACTCCTACGAGCAGTACTTC. The full variable domain, completed using reference TRBV18 and TRBJ2-7, is NAGVMQNPRHLVRRRGQEARLRCSPMKGHSHVYWYRQLPEEGLKFMVYLQKENIIDESGMPKERFSAEFPKEGPSILRIQQVVRGDSAAYFCASRQDGNSYEQYFGPGTRLTVT.